This entry lists 13 T cell receptor beta chains sequenced from one sample in a study of T cell responses to AZD1222 COVID-19 vaccine (dated by TCRdb to the early 2020s). The time point label on this specimen signifies: baseline before first vaccination. Library preparation employed the immunoSEQ multiplex PCR assay. Not all clones reach the TCRdb copy of this immuneACCESS table, which keeps in-frame sequences only. Checked studies attribute under half of the gap to unresolved V genes and leave the rest unexplained. Recorded for this sample are some 110,000 clones; approximately 89% of them occurred a single time. The top ten constitute 15% to 20% of the sample. The starting material was peripheral blood, obtained on day 0 of AZD1222 vaccination. The receptors derive from an adult in good health.

The rearrangement joins TRBV5-1 to TRBJ2-7; D tentatively reads TRBD1 or TRBD2 (5 bases each). Trimming shortened V by 4 bases and J by 0 bases, and 17 bases separated the two germline ends. The CDR3 covers 16 residues. From germline, CDR1 is SGHRS and CDR2 YFSETQ. The DNA of the CDR3 is TGCGCCAGCAGCGCGGCCGGGACGACTCGCTCCTACGAGCAGTACTTC. Its protein product is CASSAAGTTRSYEQYF.

The chain has TRBV19 and TRBJ1-5; D is ambiguous. Per the germline V gene, CDR1 is LNHDA and CDR2 is SQIVND (reference sequence). The CDR3 is 15 residues long. Between the trimmed V and J ends, which lost 6 bases and 2 bases, there was a span of 14 bases. The CDR3 DNA follows: TGTGCCAGTAGCCTCGTAGGTAAGGGCAATCAGCCCCAGCATTTT. Protein: CASSLVGKGNQPQHF.

This chain uses TRBV30 with TRBJ1-2; a possible D gene is TRBD1 (5 bases). The CDR3 runs to 13 residues. Germline CDR1 and CDR2: GTSNPN and SVGIG (reference sequence). V was cut by 3 bases and J by 3 bases, with 11 bases left in between. The CDR3 coding sequence is TGTGCCTGGAGCCTGGGACCTCACTATGGCTACACCTTC. Translating it yields CAWSLGPHYGYTF. Combining the CDR3 with reference TRBV30 and TRBJ1-2 gives the whole variable domain SQTIHQWPATLVQPVGSPLSLECTVEGTSNPNLYWYRQAAGRGLQLLFYSVGIGQISSEVPQNLSASRPQDRQFILSSKKLLLSDSGFYLCAWSLGPHYGYTFGSGTRLTVV.

V is TRBV7-9 and J is TRBJ1-1; 7 nucleotides align to TRBD1. CDR3 length: 14 amino acids. Per the germline V gene, CDR1 is SEHNR and CDR2 is FQNEAQ (reference sequence). V was clipped by 2 bases and J by 6 bases; unmatched bases: 6. The CDR3 reads CASSLKQGRPEAFF. The CDR3 DNA reads as TGTGCCAGCAGCTTAAAACAGGGGAGGCCTGAAGCTTTCTTT. Based on the CDR3 plus reference TRBV7-9 and TRBJ1-1, the full variable domain is DTGVSQNPRHKITKRGQNVTFRCDPISEHNRLYWYRQTLGQGPEFLTYFQNEAQLEKSRLLSDRFSAERPKGSFSTLEIQRTEQGDSAMYLCASSLKQGRPEAFFGQGTRLTVV.

The chain couples TRBV13 to TRBJ1-4; tentatively, D is TRBD1 (6 bases). The CDR3 contains 15 residues. V was trimmed by 1 base and J by 6 bases, leaving 12 bases between them. CDR1 and CDR2 (germline): PRHDT, FYEKMQ (reference sequence). The CDR3 DNA follows: TGTGCCAGCAGCTTAGCACAGGGCGGATATGAAAAACTGTTTTTT. Residues: CASSLAQGGYEKLFF. Based on the CDR3 plus reference TRBV13 and TRBJ1-4, the full variable domain is AAGVIQSPRHLIKEKRETATLKCYPIPRHDTVYWYQQGPGQDPQFLISFYEKMQSDKGSIPDRFSAQQFSDYHSELNMSSLELGDSALYFCASSLAQGGYEKLFFGSGTQLSVL.

The V and J genes are TRBV7-8 and TRBJ2-7; tentatively, D is TRBD1 (6 bases). Germline V gene data show CDR1 as SGHVS and CDR2 as FQNEAQ. Trimming removed 2 bases from V and 1 base from J, with 12 bases in between. The length of the CDR3 is 15 residues. The CDR3 DNA reads as TGTGCCAGCAGCTTACAACTAAGGGGGTCCTACGAGCAGTACTTC. It codes for CASSLQLRGSYEQYF. The variable domain in full, completed from reference TRBV7-8 and TRBJ2-7, reads GAGVSQSPRYKVAKRGQDVALRCDPISGHVSLFWYQQALGQGPEFLTYFQNEAQLDKSGLPSDRFFAERPEGSVSTLKIQRTQQEDSAVYLCASSLQLRGSYEQYFGPGTRLTVT.

The chain uses TRBV11-2 and TRBJ2-3; 10 nucleotides line up with TRBD1. The CDR3 extends over 17 amino acids. Germline loops: CDR1 SGHAT, CDR2 FQNNGV. V was clipped by 0 bases and J by 2 bases; unmatched bases: 5. CDR3 in amino acids: CASSLDYGTGVTDTQYF. The CDR3 region has the DNA TGTGCCAGCAGCTTAGACTATGGGACAGGGGTCACAGATACGCAGTATTTT.

The chain recombines TRBV19 with TRBJ1-1; 8 nucleotides line up with TRBD1. Germline loops: CDR1 LNHDA, CDR2 SQIVND (reference sequence). This CDR3 has 15 amino acids. With V trimmed by 3 bases and J by 0 bases, 3 bases remained unmatched. CDR3 sequence: CASSIGQGLNTEAFF. The DNA for the CDR3 is TGTGCCAGTAGTATCGGACAGGGATTGAACACTGAAGCTTTCTTT.

V usage is TRBV7-9 and J usage is TRBJ1-2; D is undetermined. From germline, CDR1 is SEHNR and CDR2 FQNEAQ (reference sequence). The CDR3 has 13 residues. Trimming removed 1 base at V and 4 bases at J, with 7 bases between. The CDR3 loop is CASSLVGGYGYTF. CDR3 nucleotides: TGTGCCAGCAGCTTAGTTGGAGGCTATGGCTACACCTTC.

This clone occurred a few times. The rearrangement uses TRBV2 and TRBJ1-5; 8 nucleotides agree with TRBD1. V lost 5 bases and J lost 5; bases outside the gene matches: 5. The CDR3 extends over 14 amino acids. Germline values: CDR1 SNHLY, CDR2 FYNNEI. CDR3 coding DNA: TGTGCCAGCAGTAGTACAGGGGGATATCAGCCCCAGCATTTT. Translating gives CASSSTGGYQPQHF.

V is TRBV6-5 and J is TRBJ1-1, with D uncertain. Germline V gene sequence: CDR1 MNHEY, CDR2 SVGAGI. The CDR3 covers 15 residues. The V and J ends lost 6 bases and 0 bases respectively, with 14 bases between them. The CDR3 DNA reads TGTGCCAGCAGCTCGACCGGGGTCGTGAACACTGAAGCTTTCTTT. Translated: CASSSTGVVNTEAFF.

J is TRBJ1-2 and V is TRBV11-2; the D is unclear. Germline lookup yields CDR1 SGHAT and CDR2 FQNNGV. The CDR3 loop spans 15 amino acids. V gave up 1 base and J gave up 4 bases, with 13 bases separating them. The CDR3 bases are TGTGCCAGCAGCTTAGCCACCAGGCTAGGCTATGGCTACACCTTC. Its translation: CASSLATRLGYGYTF.

The chain carries TRBV11-2 and TRBJ2-5; 12 nucleotides agree with TRBD2. Germline assignment: CDR1 SGHAT and CDR2 FQNNGV. Germline trimming cut 1 base from V and 5 bases from J; bases unmatched to any gene: 8. The CDR3 is 17 residues long. The chain's CDR3 is CASSLGSSGGARETQYF. For the CDR3, the DNA is TGTGCCAGCAGCTTAGGATCTAGCGGGGGGGCGCGGGAGACCCAGTACTTC.